This TCR beta chain was recorded in a study of OX40 agonist ivuxolimab in advanced cancers. Whole-study context: With a range of roughly 20 to 79, age averaged about 59 years, and around 83% were male.

This CDR3 is built from 15 residues. The ends were cut back, 4 bases at V and 1 base at J, with 14 bases in the middle. The germline V gene encodes CDR1 SGHRS and CDR2 YFSETQ. The assay was immunoSEQ multiplex PCR, and TCRdb's table has in-frame clones only and misses some. The table includes tens of thousands of clones, around nine tenths detected once. The chain combines TRBV5-1 with TRBJ1-1; D uncertain. This sequence originates from an adult with an advanced solid tumor such as melanoma, head and neck, liver or kidney cancer. Sequenced material: CD4+ or CD8+ T cells sorted from blood, taken in a trial of the OX40 agonist ivuxolimab. The CDR3: CASSPRAEWNTEAFF. The CDR3 bases are TGCGCCAGCAGCCCAAGGGCTGAGTGGAACACTGAAGCTTTCTTT.